A single sample is the source of the 8 T cell receptor beta chains below, sequenced in a study of blood T cells in healthy people across ages. A sample-barcoded 5' primer and a J-beta primer mix were used in a second PCR of roughly 7 to 11 cycles. A single record per CDR3 protein comes from TCRdb applying MiXCR to the 5' RACE reads. In the table there are fewer than 800,000 distinct CDR3 sequences, 45% to 50% of which are singletons. The specimen sequenced was blood. The source is an older woman in good health.

V gene TRBV5-1 combines with J gene TRBJ2-5, with a tentative D call TRBD1 (6 bases). Trimming removed 5 bases from V and 5 bases from J, with 16 bases in between. This CDR3 spans 14 amino acids. The germline V gene has CDR1 SGHRS and CDR2 YFSETQ. CDR3 coding DNA: TGCGCCAGCAGTTTCCAGGGGCCGGGGGAGACCCAGTACTTC. Translated: CASSFQGPGETQYF.

As for this clonotype: The junction departs from germline at one end; a sequencing error may be responsible. The CDR3, as DNA: TGTGTCAGCACAGGGAGCGGGACAAACCGACGGGGCCACTACGAGCAGTACTTC. Translating gives CVSTGSGTNRRGHYEQYF. The J gene is TRBJ2-7, the V gene TRBV28; possible D gene TRBD2, 7 bases. In germline, CDR1 is MDHEN, CDR2 SYDVKM. The CDR3 is 18 residues long. The complete variable domain, with remaining parts taken from reference TRBV28 and TRBJ2-7, reads DVKVTQSSRYLVKRTGEKVFLECVQDMDHENMFWYRQDPGLGLRLIYFSYDVKMKEKGDIPEGYSVSREKKERFSLILESASTNQTSMYLCVSTGSGTNRRGHYEQYFGPGTRLTVT.

The chain has TRBV20-1 and TRBJ2-1; no definite D call. Germline V CDR1 and CDR2: DFQATT, SNEGSKA (reference sequence). This CDR3 is 12 amino acids long. V gave up 7 bases and J gave up 5 bases, with 12 bases separating them. The CDR3 is CSVRLSHNEQFF. In DNA, the CDR3 is TGCAGTGTACGATTGAGTCACAATGAGCAGTTCTTC.

The chain joins TRBV20-1 to TRBJ2-3; 12 bases map to TRBD2. CDR3 length: 15 residues. In germline, CDR1 is DFQATT, CDR2 SNEGSKA (reference sequence). With V trimmed by 6 bases and J by 9 bases, 13 bases remained unmatched. The CDR3 sequence is CSAEETSGRWRTQYF. Written as DNA, the CDR3 is TGCAGTGCCGAGGAGACTAGCGGGAGATGGCGGACGCAGTATTTT.

The chain joins TRBV29-1 to TRBJ2-1, with TRBD2 identical over 9 bases. Germline CDR1 is SQVTM and CDR2 is ANQGSEA. The CDR3 is 16 residues long. V was pared by 1 base and J by 5 bases, with 9 bases of the junction left unmatched. In DNA form, the CDR3 reads TGCAGCGTTGAAGGCCTTACTAGCGGGCTCAACAATGAGCAGTTCTTC. It yields the protein CSVEGLTSGLNNEQFF.

This clonotype was observed a handful of times. The rearrangement uses TRBV20-1 and TRBJ2-1; TRBD2 might be the D (7 bases). The CDR3 sequence is 16 residues long. Per the germline V gene, CDR1 is DFQATT and CDR2 is SNEGSKA (reference sequence). V dropped 3 bases and J dropped 8 bases, with 23 bases sitting between them. CDR3 protein: CSARALGAGEVYEQFF. CDR3 DNA: TGCAGTGCTAGGGCCCTGGGGGCGGGAGAGGTCTATGAGCAGTTCTTC.

The table lists this clonotype with a few counts. CDR3 coding DNA: TGTGCCAGCAGCAACCTCCTGGGGCGCCAAGAGACCCAGTACTTC. Amino acid sequence: CASSNLLGRQETQYF. This chain joins TRBV12-3 or TRBV12-4 and TRBJ2-5, with D possibly TRBD1 on 5 matching bases. The CDR3 extends over 15 amino acids. V lost 6 bases and J lost 1, with 15 bases in between.

V gene TRBV29-1 combines with J gene TRBJ2-4, with D tentatively TRBD1 or TRBD2 (5 bases each). The germline V and J ends were trimmed by 7 bases and 4 bases, with 20 bases remaining between them. There are 15 residues in the CDR3. Per the germline V gene, CDR1 is SQVTM and CDR2 is ANQGSEA. For the CDR3, the DNA is TGCAGCGGCACCCATAGAGCAGGGACGAAAAACATTCAGTACTTC. Its translation is CSGTHRAGTKNIQYF.